One sample yielded the 9 T cell receptor beta chains listed below, sequenced in a study of cytomegalovirus exposure and HLA in healthy donors. The PCR had 60 Vbeta and 13 Jbeta primers. Using immunoSEQ multiplex PCR, the repertoire was profiled, and TCRdb retains in-frame clones only, with some absent. The table lists about 72,000 clones, roughly four fifths of them singletons. The sequencing input was PBMCs. The receptors originated from a human donor in good health.

The V and J genes are TRBV5-1 and TRBJ1-2; TRBD1 matches 11 bases. The germline gives CDR1 SGHRS, CDR2 YFSETQ. Trimming at V came to 4 bases and at J to 8 bases, leaving 7 bases not matched to a gene. The CDR3 extends over 14 amino acids. CDR3 region: CASSSRTGGTGYTF. The CDR3 DNA reads as TGCGCCAGCAGCAGCCGGACAGGGGGCACCGGCTACACCTTC.

This clone was detected only a few times. The V gene is TRBV6-5, the J gene TRBJ2-5; 9 bases align to TRBD2. The junction had 7 bases not matched to a gene; V was cut back by 4 bases and J by 7 bases. The CDR3 is 14 amino acids. CDR1 is MNHEY, CDR2 SVGAGI, per germline. The CDR3 protein is CASSLGGGAGTQYF. The CDR3, as DNA: TGTGCCAGCAGTTTAGGCGGGGGGGCGGGGACCCAGTACTTC.

This chain uses TRBV19 with TRBJ2-1; weak D call: TRBD2 (5 bases). The V gene lost 0 bases and the J gene lost 12 bases, with 9 bases spanning the gap. CDR3 length: 12 residues. Germline loops: CDR1 LNHDA, CDR2 SQIVND (reference sequence). The CDR3 coding sequence is TGTGCCAGTAGTATAGATCGGGGTTCGCAGTTCTTC. Translating it yields CASSIDRGSQFF. Variable domain in full (rest from reference TRBV19 and TRBJ2-1): DGGITQSPKYLFRKEGQNVTLSCEQNLNHDAMYWYRQDPGQGLRLIYYSQIVNDFQKGDIAEGYSVSREKKESFPLTVTSAQKNPTAFYLCASSIDRGSQFFGPGTRLTVL.

The chain employs TRBV7-6 and TRBJ1-6; 8 nucleotides agree with TRBD1. The CDR3 totals 16 residues. CDR1 and CDR2 from the germline V gene are SGHVS and FNYEAQ. V was clipped by 1 base and J by 6 bases; unmatched bases: 5. CDR3 nucleotides: TGTGCCAGCAGCTTAGGGCCAGGGGGCAGTAATTCACCCCTCCACTTT. This gives the protein CASSLGPGGSNSPLHF.

The genes are TRBV6-6 and TRBJ1-4, with D perhaps matching TRBD1 (6 bases). Trimming pared 5 bases from V and 3 bases from J, leaving 16 bases between. The CDR3 runs 16 residues. Germline lookup yields CDR1 MNHNY and CDR2 SVGAGI (reference sequence). The CDR3 DNA sequence: TGTGCCAGCAGTAAGAACACAGGGACGGCTAATGAAAAACTGTTTTTT. Amino acids: CASSKNTGTANEKLFF.

The CDR3 reads CASSVLSPMANTEAFF. The CDR3 DNA sequence: TGTGCCAGCAGCGTTCTTTCCCCGATGGCGAACACTGAAGCTTTCTTT. This sequence joins TRBV9 and TRBJ1-1; D is uncertain. V lost 2 bases, J lost 1 base, and 15 bases lay in between. Germline CDR1 reads SGDLS; CDR2 reads YYNGEE. The CDR3 loop spans 16 amino acids.

This sequence joins TRBV7-6 and TRBJ1-2, with TRBD1 matching over 7 bases. After removal of 5 bases from V and 4 bases from J, the junction contained 10 bases not matched to a gene. CDR1 is SGHVS, CDR2 FNYEAQ, per germline. The CDR3 is 15 residues long. The CDR3 is CASSRNLTGSYGYTF. CDR3 DNA sequence: TGTGCCAGCAGCCGGAACTTGACAGGGAGCTATGGCTACACCTTC.

The chain has TRBV9 and TRBJ2-2; 9 nucleotides line up with TRBD2. V was clipped by 3 bases and J by 3 bases; unmatched bases: 6. There are 16 residues in the CDR3. The germline gives CDR1 SGDLS, CDR2 YYNGEE. This CDR3 reads CASSARVAGDTGELFF. CDR3 nucleotides: TGTGCCAGCAGCGCCAGGGTAGCGGGGGACACCGGGGAGCTGTTTTTT.

This chain links TRBV19 with TRBJ1-5, with TRBD1 identical over 8 bases. Germline-derived CDR1 and CDR2 are LNHDA and SQIVND (reference sequence). CDR3 length equals 19 residues. V gave up 4 bases and J gave up 0 bases; unmatched junction bases: 14. CDR3 in amino acids: CASSSPRDRSYDSNQPQHF. CDR3 nucleotides: TGTGCCAGTAGTAGCCCCAGGGACAGGAGCTACGATAGCAATCAGCCCCAGCATTTT.